This T cell receptor beta chain is from a study of human T cells and chemical hapten exposure. Background on the study: TCR yields per sample varied mostly from small pooled library volume differences.

This CDR3 contains 13 residues. The ends were cut back, 2 bases at V and 4 bases at J, with 12 bases in the middle. CDR1 is SQVTM and CDR2 is ANQGSEA in the germline V gene. Time point denoted: patch test 3, about 24 weeks after DPC sensitization. Treatment indicated: therapeutic diphenylcyclopropenone sensitization with weekly scalp DPC. Library preparation tagged each individual cDNA molecule with a unique molecular identifier. TCRdb re-called the RACE reads with MiXCR, one entry per CDR3 protein. The data show about 82,000 distinct CDR3 sequences, with roughly a tenth seen just once and 3% to 4% held by the top ten. The sample holds many counts of this clonotype. Its antigen is currently unknown. Study-wide findings and caveats: TCRs above 1 in 1000 frequency stayed constant with DPC sensitization. Patch test score rose with PT1 expanded TCRs, significant at 8, 16, 32, not 4.

The TCR originated in a woman aged 45 to 65 with alopecia areata. Some clones in this sample may be carry-over from other donors' samples. The chain carries TRBV29-1 and TRBJ2-7, with D unclear. The sample here was whole blood, taken in connection with sensitization to the hapten diphenylcyclopropenone (DPC). The CDR3 nucleotides read TGCAGCGTTGAATCTACAAGGGATTACGAGCAGTACTTC. Translating gives CSVESTRDYEQYF.